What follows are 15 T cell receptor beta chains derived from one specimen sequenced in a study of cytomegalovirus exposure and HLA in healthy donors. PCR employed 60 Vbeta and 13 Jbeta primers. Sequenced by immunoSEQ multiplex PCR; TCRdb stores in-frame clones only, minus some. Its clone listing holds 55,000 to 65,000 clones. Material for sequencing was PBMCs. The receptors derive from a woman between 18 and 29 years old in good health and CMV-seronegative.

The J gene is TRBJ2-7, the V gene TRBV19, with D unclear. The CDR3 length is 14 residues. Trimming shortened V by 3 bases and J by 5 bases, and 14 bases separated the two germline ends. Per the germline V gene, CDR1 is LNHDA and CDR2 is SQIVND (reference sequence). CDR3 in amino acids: CASSIGRSRNEQYF. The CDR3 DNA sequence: TGTGCCAGTAGTATTGGAAGGTCCAGGAACGAGCAGTACTTC.

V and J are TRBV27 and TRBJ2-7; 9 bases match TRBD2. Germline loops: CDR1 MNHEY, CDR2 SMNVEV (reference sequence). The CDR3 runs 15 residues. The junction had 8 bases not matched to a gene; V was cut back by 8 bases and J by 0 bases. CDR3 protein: CASWRGGLTSYEQYF. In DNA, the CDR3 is TGTGCCAGCTGGCGGGGGGGGCTGACCTCCTACGAGCAGTACTTC.

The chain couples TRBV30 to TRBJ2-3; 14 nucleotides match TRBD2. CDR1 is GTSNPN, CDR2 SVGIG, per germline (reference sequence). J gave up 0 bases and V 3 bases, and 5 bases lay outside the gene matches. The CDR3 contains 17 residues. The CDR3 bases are TGTGCCTGGAGCGGACTAGCGGGAGGTCCTAGCACAGATACGCAGTATTTT. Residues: CAWSGLAGGPSTDTQYF.

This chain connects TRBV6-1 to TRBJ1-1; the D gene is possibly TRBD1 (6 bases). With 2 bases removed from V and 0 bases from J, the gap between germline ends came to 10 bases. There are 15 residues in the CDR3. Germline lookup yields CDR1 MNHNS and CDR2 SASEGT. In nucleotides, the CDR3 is TGTGCCAGCAGTGAAAAACAGGGCCTGAACACTGAAGCTTTCTTT. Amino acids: CASSEKQGLNTEAFF.

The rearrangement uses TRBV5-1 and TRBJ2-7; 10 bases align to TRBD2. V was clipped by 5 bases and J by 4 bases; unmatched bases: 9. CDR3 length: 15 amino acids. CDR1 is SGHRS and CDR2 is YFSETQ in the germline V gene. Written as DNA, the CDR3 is TGCGCCAGCAGTTTGACTAGCGGGTCTAGGTACGAGCAGTACTTC. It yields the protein CASSLTSGSRYEQYF.

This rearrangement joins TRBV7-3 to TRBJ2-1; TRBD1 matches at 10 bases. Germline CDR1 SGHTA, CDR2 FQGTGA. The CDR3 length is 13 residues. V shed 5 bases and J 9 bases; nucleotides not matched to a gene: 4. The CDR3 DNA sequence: TGTGCCAGCAGCCCGGGACAGGGGAGTGAGCAGTTCTTC. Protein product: CASSPGQGSEQFF.

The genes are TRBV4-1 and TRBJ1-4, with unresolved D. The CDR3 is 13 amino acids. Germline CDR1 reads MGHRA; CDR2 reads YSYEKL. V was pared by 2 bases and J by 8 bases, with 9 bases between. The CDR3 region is CASSQNQREKLFF. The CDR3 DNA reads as TGCGCCAGCAGCCAAAATCAGCGCGAAAAACTGTTTTTT.

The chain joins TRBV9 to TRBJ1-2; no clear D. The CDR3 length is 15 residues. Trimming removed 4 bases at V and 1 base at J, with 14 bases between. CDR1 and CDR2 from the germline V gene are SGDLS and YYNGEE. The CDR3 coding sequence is TGTGCCAGCAGCCCCATCCCACACGATAACTATGGCTACACCTTC. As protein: CASSPIPHDNYGYTF.

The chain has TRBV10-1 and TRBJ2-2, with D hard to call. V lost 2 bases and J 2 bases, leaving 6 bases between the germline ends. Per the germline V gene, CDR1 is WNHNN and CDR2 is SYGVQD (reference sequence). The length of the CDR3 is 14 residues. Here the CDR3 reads CASSESLNTGELFF. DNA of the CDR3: TGCGCCAGCAGTGAGAGCCTAAACACCGGGGAGCTGTTTTTT.

Here the CDR3 reads CASSLSSFGDYEQYF. CDR3 bases: TGTGCCAGCAGTCTATCCTCTTTTGGAGACTACGAGCAGTACTTC. The rearrangement links TRBV6-5 to TRBJ2-7; unclear D gene. This CDR3 comprises 15 residues. Per germline, CDR1 MNHEY and CDR2 SVGAGI. Between the trimmed V and J ends, which lost 5 bases and 3 bases, there was a span of 17 bases.

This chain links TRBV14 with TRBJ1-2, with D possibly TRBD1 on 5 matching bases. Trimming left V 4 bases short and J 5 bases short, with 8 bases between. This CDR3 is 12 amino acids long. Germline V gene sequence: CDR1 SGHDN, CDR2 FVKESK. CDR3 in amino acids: CASSPQGYGYTF. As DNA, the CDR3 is TGTGCCAGCAGCCCTCAGGGTTATGGCTACACCTTC.

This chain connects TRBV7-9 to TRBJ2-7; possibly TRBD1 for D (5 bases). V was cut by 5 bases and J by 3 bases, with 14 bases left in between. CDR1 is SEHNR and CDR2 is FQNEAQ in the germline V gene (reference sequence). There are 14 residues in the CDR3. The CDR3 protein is CASSLRATNYEQYF. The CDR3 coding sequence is TGTGCCAGCAGCCTCAGGGCCACGAACTACGAGCAGTACTTC.

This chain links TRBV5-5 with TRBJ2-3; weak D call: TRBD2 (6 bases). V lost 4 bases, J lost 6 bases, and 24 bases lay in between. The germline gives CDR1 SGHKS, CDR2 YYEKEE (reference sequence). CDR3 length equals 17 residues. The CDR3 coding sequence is TGTGCCAGCAGCGGAGGGGTAGGGGATCCCCCGGTCGATACGCAGTATTTT. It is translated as CASSGGVGDPPVDTQYF.

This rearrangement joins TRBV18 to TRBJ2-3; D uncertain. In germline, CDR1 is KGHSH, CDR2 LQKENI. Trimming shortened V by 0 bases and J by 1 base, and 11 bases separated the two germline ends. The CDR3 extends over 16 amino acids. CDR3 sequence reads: CASSPPPITGTDTQYF. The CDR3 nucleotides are TGTGCCAGCTCACCACCCCCTATTACAGGCACAGATACGCAGTATTTT. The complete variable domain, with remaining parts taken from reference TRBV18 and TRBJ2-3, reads NAGVMQNPRHLVRRRGQEARLRCSPMKGHSHVYWYRQLPEEGLKFMVYLQKENIIDESGMPKERFSAEFPKEGPSILRIQQVVRGDSAAYFCASSPPPITGTDTQYFGPGTRLTVL.

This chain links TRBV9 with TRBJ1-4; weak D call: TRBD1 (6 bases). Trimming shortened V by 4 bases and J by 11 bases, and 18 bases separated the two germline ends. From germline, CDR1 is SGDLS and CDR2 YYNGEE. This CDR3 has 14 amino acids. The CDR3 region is CASSRDTTGGKLFF. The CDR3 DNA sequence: TGTGCCAGCAGCCGGGACACCACGGGAGGGAAACTGTTTTTT.